The 15 T cell receptor beta chains listed next were all sequenced from one sample in a study of cytotoxic CD8 clonotypes in ibrutinib-treated CLL. Clones were read by immunoSEQ multiplex PCR, and TCRdb kept only the in-frame ones, dropping some. The table shows 190,000 or so clones, with approximately 68% occurring only once. The source material was PBMCs, sampled after 24 months of ibrutinib treatment. These receptors were taken from a human donor with chronic lymphocytic leukemia.

This clone was seen only once. The chain carries TRBV4-1 and TRBJ1-2, with D perhaps matching TRBD1 (5 bases). There are 15 residues in the CDR3. Per germline, CDR1 MGHRA and CDR2 YSYEKL. Trimming took off 4 bases at V and 0 bases at J, with 12 bases between the two ends. In nucleotides, the CDR3 is TGCGCCAGCAGCCGGGAGGCGGGGGCTAACTATGGCTACACCTTC. This codes for CASSREAGANYGYTF.

The chain carries TRBV7-3 and TRBJ2-1, with a possible D match to TRBD2 (6 bases). The germline V and J ends were trimmed by 8 bases and 5 bases, with 10 bases remaining between them. Looked up from germline, CDR1 is SGHTA and CDR2 is FQGTGA. The CDR3 contains 12 residues. The CDR3 bases are TGTGCCAGCGGCGGGGCTAACAATGAGCAGTTCTTC. The encoded protein is CASGGANNEQFF.

V and J are TRBV30 and TRBJ2-3; D gene uncertain. V gave up 0 bases and J gave up 2 bases, with 9 bases separating them. Germline V CDR1 and CDR2: GTSNPN, SVGIG (reference sequence). This CDR3 comprises 14 residues. CDR3 nucleotide sequence: TGTGCCTGGAGTGTAGCACAGCTCACAGATACGCAGTATTTT. It encodes CAWSVAQLTDTQYF.

V is TRBV10-3 and J is TRBJ1-5, with a weak D call TRBD1 (5 bases). Trimming left V 10 bases short and J 3 bases short, with 10 bases between. The CDR3 has 12 amino acids. Germline assignment: CDR1 ENHRY and CDR2 SYGVKD. CDR3 amino acids: CATGAHNQPQHF. CDR3 nucleotide sequence: TGTGCCACCGGGGCCCACAATCAGCCCCAGCATTTT.

In this sample, this clone turned up a few times. The chain joins TRBV11-2 to TRBJ2-3, with D possibly TRBD1 on 6 matching bases. Between the trimmed V and J ends, which lost 2 bases and 1 base, there was a span of 13 bases. Germline V gene sequence: CDR1 SGHAT, CDR2 FQNNGV. This CDR3 has 16 amino acids. CDR3 loop: CASSLLGGSGTDTQYF. The CDR3 DNA reads as TGTGCCAGCAGCTTATTAGGGGGATCTGGCACAGATACGCAGTATTTT.

The CDR3 bases are TGTGCCAGCAGCCCCCGGATGGAGGCTAACTATGGCTACACCTTC. Translating gives CASSPRMEANYGYTF. The J gene is TRBJ1-2, the V gene TRBV9; D is unresolved. The V end was cut by 4 bases, the J end by 0 bases, with 13 bases between. The CDR3 has 15 amino acids. Germline CDR1 and CDR2: SGDLS and YYNGEE.

The rearrangement uses TRBV6-5 and TRBJ2-2; 9 bases are shared with TRBD2. V gave up 6 bases and J gave up 8 bases; unmatched junction bases: 10. The CDR3 is 15 residues long. CDR1 is MNHEY, CDR2 SVGAGI, per germline. The CDR3 DNA follows: TGTGCCAGCAGACTCCTAGCTCTAGCGGGAGGGGAGCTGTTTTTT. Translated, it gives CASRLLALAGGELFF.

The sample holds a few counts of this clone. This chain uses TRBV21-1 with TRBJ2-1; the table's D call TRBD2 went unverified against the DNA. TRBV21-1 is reported as a pseudogene. The CDR3 contains 18 residues. The CDR3 sequence is CASSKRDLAGGPSYEQFF. In DNA, the CDR3 is TGTGCCAGCAGCAAAAGAGACTTAGCGGGAGGGCCCTCCTATGAGCAGTTCTTC.

This rearrangement joins TRBV5-6 to TRBJ1-6; TRBD1 matches 8 bases. Germline loops: CDR1 SGHDT, CDR2 YYEEEE. This CDR3 contains 16 residues. The trim removed 4 bases at V and 0 bases at J, leaving 3 bases unmatched. The CDR3 loop reads CASSPGTGSYNSPLHF. CDR3 bases: TGTGCCAGCAGCCCCGGGACAGGCTCCTATAATTCACCCCTCCACTTT.

This clone showed up just a few times. CDR3 in amino acids: CASSYLGLGGTDTQYF. CDR3 sequence (DNA): TGTGCCAGCAGTTACCTCGGGCTGGGCGGCACAGATACGCAGTATTTT. The gene calls are TRBV6-6 and TRBJ2-3; unclear D gene. The V gene lost 2 bases and the J gene lost 1 base, with 13 bases spanning the gap. The germline CDR1 and CDR2 sequences are MNHNY and SVGAGI (reference sequence). The CDR3 runs to 16 residues.

CDR3 amino acids: CASSYSGYQETQYF. CDR3 DNA sequence: TGTGCCAGCAGTTACTCTGGATACCAAGAGACCCAGTACTTC. The rearrangement joins TRBV6-5 to TRBJ2-5; D gene uncertain. This CDR3 is 14 amino acids long. Germline V CDR1 and CDR2: MNHEY, SVGAGI. V was pared by 0 bases and J by 0 bases, with 5 bases between.

The gene calls are TRBV6-5 and TRBJ2-1; maybe TRBD2 (5 bases). V lost 0 bases and J lost 2, with 8 bases in between. This CDR3 contains 15 residues. Germline CDR1 reads MNHEY; CDR2 reads SVGAGI. The CDR3 region is CASSYSSATYNEQFF. The DNA of the CDR3 is TGTGCCAGCAGTTACTCTAGCGCGACCTACAATGAGCAGTTCTTC.

J is TRBJ1-3 and V is TRBV10-3; D is ambiguous. Germline V gene lookup returns CDR1 ENHRY and CDR2 SYGVKD. V lost 2 bases and J lost 4, with 6 bases in between. CDR3 length: 13 residues. The CDR3 DNA is TGTGCCATCAGTGAGAACGGAGGAAACACCATATATTTT. This translates into CAISENGGNTIYF.

The V gene is TRBV6-5, the J gene TRBJ1-1, with 8 bases fitting TRBD1. CDR3 length equals 14 residues. The V and J ends lost 4 bases and 1 base, in that order; junction bases with no gene match: 2. Germline V gives CDR1 MNHEY, CDR2 SVGAGI. The CDR3 spells CASSLDRENTEAFF. Written as DNA, the CDR3 is TGTGCCAGCAGTTTGGACAGGGAGAACACTGAAGCTTTCTTT.

This clone was counted a few times. The rearrangement links TRBV19 to TRBJ2-2; no firm D call. Germline assignment: CDR1 LNHDA and CDR2 SQIVND (reference sequence). The CDR3 contains 14 residues. With 3 bases removed from V and 6 bases from J, the gap between germline ends came to 11 bases. The CDR3 DNA is TGTGCCAGTAGTATTTCTTGGCCAGCCGGGGAGCTGTTTTTT. Translating gives CASSISWPAGELFF.